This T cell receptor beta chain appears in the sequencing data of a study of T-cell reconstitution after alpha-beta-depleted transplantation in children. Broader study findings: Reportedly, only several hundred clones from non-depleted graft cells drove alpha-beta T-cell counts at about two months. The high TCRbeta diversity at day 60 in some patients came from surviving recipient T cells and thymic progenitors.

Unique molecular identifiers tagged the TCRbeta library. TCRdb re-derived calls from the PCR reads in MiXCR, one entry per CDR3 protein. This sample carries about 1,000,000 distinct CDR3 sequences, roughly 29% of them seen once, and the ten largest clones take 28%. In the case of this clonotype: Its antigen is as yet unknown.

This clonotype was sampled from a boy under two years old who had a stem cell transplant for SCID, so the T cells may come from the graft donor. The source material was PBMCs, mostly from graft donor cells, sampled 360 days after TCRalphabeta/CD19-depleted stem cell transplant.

CDR3 nucleotide sequence: TGCAGTGCTAGTAGGCCCCGCAAAAGAACACCATACGAGCAGTACTTC. Encoded protein: CSASRPRKRTPYEQYF. V usage is TRBV20-1 and J usage is TRBJ2-7; D not certain. The CDR3 length is 16 residues. The V end was cut by 3 bases, the J end by 4 bases, with 22 bases between. Germline-derived CDR1 and CDR2 are DFQATT and SNEGSKA (reference sequence).